The present T cell receptor beta chain was sequenced within a study of tumor and adjacent non-tumor tissue in lung cancer. V shed 2 bases and J shed 11 bases, with 20 bases lying between them. Germline CDR1 MDHEN, CDR2 SYDVKM. The length of the CDR3 is 15 residues. No cell sorting was done before RNA was extracted from the tissue. Distant lung tissue was collected more than 3 cm away from the tumor edge. The library came from three nested PCR rounds adapted from ARM-PCR protocols. TCRdb processed the multiplex PCR reads anew with MiXCR; each CDR3 protein has one entry. This table holds some 66,000 distinct CDR3 sequences, about 56% found once. About this clonotype itself: Antigen specificity is unknown.

Study-wide results and caveats: Top 100 clones took a larger repertoire share in normal lung. Tumor tissue had significantly higher TCR diversity than normal lung.

This sequence originates from a man between 65 and 85 years old with non-small cell lung cancer. The V call is TRBV28, the J call TRBJ2-3, with a possible D match to TRBD2 (6 bases). The sequenced sample was distant non-tumor lung tissue. CDR3 in DNA: TGTGCCAGCAGTTTACTGGAGGGGCGGGGAAATATGCAGTATTTT. Encoded protein: CASSLLEGRGNMQYF. Full variable domain (remainder filled in from reference TRBV28 and TRBJ2-3): DVKVTQSSRYLVKRTGEKVFLECVQDMDHENMFWYRQDPGLGLRLIYFSYDVKMKEKGDIPEGYSVSREKKERFSLILESASTNQTSMYLCASSLLEGRGNMQYFGPGTRLTVL.